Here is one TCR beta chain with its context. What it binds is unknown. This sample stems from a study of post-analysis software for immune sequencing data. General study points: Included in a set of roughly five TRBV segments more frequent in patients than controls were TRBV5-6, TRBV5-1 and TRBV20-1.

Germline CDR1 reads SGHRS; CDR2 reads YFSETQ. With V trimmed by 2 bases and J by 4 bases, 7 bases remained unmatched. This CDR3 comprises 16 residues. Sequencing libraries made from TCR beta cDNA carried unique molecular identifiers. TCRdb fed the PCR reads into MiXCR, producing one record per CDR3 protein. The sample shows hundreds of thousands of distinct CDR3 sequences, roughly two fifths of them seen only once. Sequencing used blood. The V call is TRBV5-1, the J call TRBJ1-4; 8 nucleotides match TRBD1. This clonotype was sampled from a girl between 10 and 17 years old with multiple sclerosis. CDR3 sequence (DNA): TGCGCCAGCAGCTTTGGACCGACAGGGGATAATGAAAAACTGTTTTTT. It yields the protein CASSFGPTGDNEKLFF.